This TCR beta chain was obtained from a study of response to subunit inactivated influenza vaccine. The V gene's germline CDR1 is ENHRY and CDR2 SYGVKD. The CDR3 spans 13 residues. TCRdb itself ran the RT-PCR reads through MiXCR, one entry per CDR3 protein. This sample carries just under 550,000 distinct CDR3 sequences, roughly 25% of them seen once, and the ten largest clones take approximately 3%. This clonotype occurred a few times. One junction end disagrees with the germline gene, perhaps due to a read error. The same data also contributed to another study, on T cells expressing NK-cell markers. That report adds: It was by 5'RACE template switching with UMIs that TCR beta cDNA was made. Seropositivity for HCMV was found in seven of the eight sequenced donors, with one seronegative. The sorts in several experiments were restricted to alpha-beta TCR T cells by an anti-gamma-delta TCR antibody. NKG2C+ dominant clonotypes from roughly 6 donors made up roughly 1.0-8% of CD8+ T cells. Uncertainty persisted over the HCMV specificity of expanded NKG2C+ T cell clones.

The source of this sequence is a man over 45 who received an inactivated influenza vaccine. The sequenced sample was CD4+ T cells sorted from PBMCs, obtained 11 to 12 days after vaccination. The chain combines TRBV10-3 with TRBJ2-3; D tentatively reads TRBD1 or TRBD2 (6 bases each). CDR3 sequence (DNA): TGTGCCATCAATGAGAGGGGGGAGGATACGCAGTATTTT. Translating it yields CAINERGEDTQYF.